These 23 T cell receptor beta chains were sequenced from one sample in a study of T cell changes during pregnancy in multiple sclerosis. Profiled with immunoSEQ multiplex PCR; TCRdb holds only in-frame clones, not every one. The table shows roughly 43,000 clones, with 93% occurring only once. Sequences were derived from CD4+ T cells from peripheral blood mononuclear cells, sampled in the third trimester of pregnancy. These receptors were obtained from a female donor with multiple sclerosis, enrolled in a pregnancy study.

The chain has TRBV4-1 and TRBJ2-7; a weak D match, TRBD1 (5 bases). V was trimmed by 1 base and J by 9 bases, leaving 19 bases between them. The length of the CDR3 is 15 residues. In germline, CDR1 is MGHRA, CDR2 YSYEKL. In nucleotides, the CDR3 is TGCGCCAGCAGCCAAGGGACAACCGGCTTGAGTGCGCAGTACTTC. This sequence encodes CASSQGTTGLSAQYF.

This clone was observed a handful of times. The chain links TRBV7-9 to TRBJ1-2; D is possibly TRBD1 (6 bases). The CDR3 totals 13 residues. CDR1 is SEHNR and CDR2 is FQNEAQ in the germline V gene (reference sequence). V lost 5 bases and J lost 2, with 9 bases in between. The chain's CDR3 is CASSHGQNYGYTF. CDR3 nucleotide sequence: TGTGCCAGCAGCCACGGACAGAACTATGGCTACACCTTC. The entire variable domain, with the rest obtained from reference TRBV7-9 and TRBJ1-2, is as follows: DTGVSQNPRHKITKRGQNVTFRCDPISEHNRLYWYRQTLGQGPEFLTYFQNEAQLEKSRLLSDRFSAERPKGSFSTLEIQRTEQGDSAMYLCASSHGQNYGYTFGSGTRLTVV.

The V gene is TRBV12-5, the J gene TRBJ2-3, with a tentative D call TRBD2 (6 bases). CDR3 length equals 13 residues. Germline CDR1 and CDR2: LGHNT and FRNRAP. V was clipped by 8 bases and J by 1 base, with 10 bases between them. The CDR3 DNA is TGTGCTAGTAGGACGGGGGGCACAGATACGCAGTATTTT. This sequence encodes CASRTGGTDTQYF.

This rearrangement joins TRBV6-1 to TRBJ2-3; 8 bases match TRBD1. The CDR3 totals 13 residues. Germline assignment: CDR1 MNHNS and CDR2 SASEGT. The V segment lost 6 bases and the J segment 5 bases; nucleotides outside the gene matches: 4. CDR3 sequence: CASRARGQDTQYF. The CDR3 coding sequence is TGTGCCAGCAGGGCCAGGGGGCAAGATACGCAGTATTTT.

This CDR3 reads CSASQGPLHF. The CDR3 nucleotides read TGCAGTGCGAGTCAGGGGCCCCTCCACTTT. The gene calls are TRBV20-1 and TRBJ1-6; weak D call: TRBD1 (6 bases). The germline V gene encodes CDR1 DFQATT and CDR2 SNEGSKA (reference sequence). The CDR3 length is 10 residues. The germline V and J ends were trimmed by 6 bases and 13 bases, with 10 bases remaining between them.

The J gene is TRBJ2-2, the V gene TRBV2, with a possible D match to TRBD2 (5 bases). Trimming removed 5 bases at V and 4 bases at J, with 20 bases between. Germline assignment: CDR1 SNHLY and CDR2 FYNNEI. CDR3 length: 17 residues. DNA of the CDR3: TGTGCCAGCAGTCCACCCCGGGGAGCGGAGTTCACCGGGGAGCTGTTTTTT. Its translation is CASSPPRGAEFTGELFF.

The J gene is TRBJ1-4, the V gene TRBV19; 7 bases fit TRBD1. The CDR3 extends over 13 amino acids. CDR1 and CDR2 (germline): LNHDA, SQIVND (reference sequence). The trim removed 5 bases at V and 5 bases at J, leaving 2 bases unmatched. The CDR3 nucleotides are TGTGCCAGTAGTCGGACAGGAAATGAAAAACTGTTTTTT. Translation: CASSRTGNEKLFF.

Here the CDR3 DNA reads TGTGCCAGCAGTGGGTGGCAGGGGGATACCTACGAGCAGTACTTC. It translates to CASSGWQGDTYEQYF. The chain combines TRBV6-4 with TRBJ2-7; TRBD1 agrees at 7 bases. The CDR3 totals 15 residues. Germline-derived CDR1 and CDR2 are MRHNA and SNTAGT. Trimming removed 4 bases from V and 2 bases from J; junction bases left unmatched: 8.

The table lists this clone with a count of one. The chain recombines TRBV6-5 with TRBJ2-2; 7 nucleotides agree with TRBD1. V lost 7 bases and J lost 6; bases outside the gene matches: 11. This CDR3 contains 15 residues. The V gene's germline CDR1 is MNHEY and CDR2 SVGAGI. DNA for the CDR3: TGTGCCAGCACCAGCAAGGGGGCGAGGGCCGGGGAGCTGTTTTTT. As protein: CASTSKGARAGELFF.

The CDR3: CASSQDGGLSMQFF. The CDR3 region has the DNA TGCGCCAGCAGCCAAGATGGGGGCCTCAGTATGCAGTTCTTC. The genes are TRBV4-3 and TRBJ2-1, with D possibly being TRBD1 (6 bases). The CDR3 is made up of 14 amino acids. CDR1 is LGHNA, CDR2 YSLEER, per germline. The V end was cut by 0 bases, the J end by 12 bases, with 15 bases between.

The chain carries TRBV10-3 and TRBJ1-2; D ambiguous. This CDR3 is built from 14 residues. Per the germline V gene, CDR1 is ENHRY and CDR2 is SYGVKD. Trimming cost V 2 bases and J 1 base, with 8 bases left between them. CDR3 residues: CAISEGRSNYGYTF. In nucleotides, the CDR3 is TGTGCCATCAGTGAGGGAAGGAGTAACTATGGCTACACCTTC.

The CDR3 nucleotides read TGTGCCAGCAGCTTCAATCCAGCGCTAAACACAGATACGCAGTATTTT. It codes for CASSFNPALNTDTQYF. V and J are TRBV5-4 and TRBJ2-3; the D is unclear. The CDR3 is 16 amino acids. The V gene lost 2 bases and the J gene lost 2 bases, with 15 bases spanning the gap. Per germline, CDR1 SGHNT and CDR2 YYREEE (reference sequence).

This chain uses TRBV5-1 with TRBJ1-1; 9 positions match TRBD1. This CDR3 comprises 16 residues. Germline loops: CDR1 SGHRS, CDR2 YFSETQ. Trimming took 5 bases from V and 1 from J; bases not matched to a gene: 9. CDR3 protein: CASSMRTGEGNTEAFF. The CDR3, as DNA: TGCGCCAGCAGTATGAGGACAGGGGAGGGGAACACTGAAGCTTTCTTT.

The chain carries TRBV5-1 and TRBJ2-7; 8 bases map to TRBD1. CDR1 and CDR2 from the germline V gene are SGHRS and YFSETQ. V was clipped by 4 bases and J by 3 bases; unmatched bases: 6. The CDR3 runs to 14 residues. CDR3 bases: TGCGCCAGCAGCCCAGGACAGGGCTTCTACGAGCAGTACTTC. Its protein product is CASSPGQGFYEQYF.

The chain links TRBV18 to TRBJ2-7, with TRBD1 matching over 7 bases. V lost 3 bases to trimming and J lost 2 bases; unmatched junction nucleotides: 4. From germline, CDR1 is KGHSH and CDR2 LQKENI. The CDR3 loop spans 14 amino acids. CDR3 bases: TGTGCCAGCTCACCGGACAGGTCAGCCTACGAGCAGTACTTC. Residues: CASSPDRSAYEQYF.

The CDR3 coding sequence is TGTGCCAGTAGTATAGATCTGACAGGGGGTATAATCTATAATTCACCCCTCCACTTT. Encoded protein: CASSIDLTGGIIYNSPLHF. The rearrangement joins TRBV19 to TRBJ1-6, with 9 nucleotides matching TRBD1. The CDR3 contains 19 residues. V lost 0 bases to trimming and J lost 3 bases; unmatched junction nucleotides: 9. CDR1 and CDR2 from the germline V gene are LNHDA and SQIVND (reference sequence).

The chain joins TRBV18 to TRBJ2-2; 7 bases agree with TRBD1. J gave up 1 base and V 5 bases, and 4 bases lay outside the gene matches. This CDR3 is built from 15 residues. Germline CDR1 is KGHSH and CDR2 is LQKENI. CDR3 coding DNA: TGTGCCAGCTCAGTTGACAGGGTGAACACCGGGGAGCTGTTTTTT. Translated, it gives CASSVDRVNTGELFF.

This clone was recorded only once. The chain has TRBV6-1 and TRBJ1-1; 8 positions match TRBD1. Trimming removed 4 bases from V and 5 bases from J; junction bases left unmatched: 3. The CDR3 length is 13 residues. The germline CDR1 and CDR2 sequences are MNHNS and SASEGT. The CDR3 region has the DNA TGTGCCAGCAGTGGACAGGGGCCGACTGAAGCTTTCTTT. Amino acid sequence: CASSGQGPTEAFF.

This clone came up once. The chain links TRBV6-6 to TRBJ2-1; no firm D call. The CDR3 extends over 14 amino acids. Germline-derived CDR1 and CDR2 are MNHNY and SVGAGI (reference sequence). Trimming shortened V by 8 bases and J by 3 bases, and 14 bases separated the two germline ends. CDR3 protein: CASALQPGYNEQFF. The CDR3 coding sequence is TGTGCCAGCGCCTTGCAACCGGGCTACAATGAGCAGTTCTTC.

The J gene is TRBJ1-5, the V gene TRBV28; 7 bases fit TRBD1. The CDR3 consists of 14 residues. J lost 3 bases, V lost 5 bases, and 4 bases had no gene match. Germline V gene lookup returns CDR1 MDHEN and CDR2 SYDVKM. The CDR3 sequence is CASSTTGANQPQHF. The CDR3 DNA reads as TGTGCCAGCAGTACCACAGGGGCCAATCAGCCCCAGCATTTT.

The chain joins TRBV5-1 to TRBJ2-5, with 15 bases identical to TRBD2. This CDR3 comprises 16 residues. Losses at the gene ends were 5 bases for V and 2 bases for J; bases not matched to a gene: 4. Germline V gene data show CDR1 as SGHRS and CDR2 as YFSETQ. The CDR3 nucleotides are TGCGCCAGCAGTCCAGGACTAGCGGGAGGGCAAGAGACCCAGTACTTC. This translates into CASSPGLAGGQETQYF.

The CDR3 region has the DNA TGTGCCAGCAGCTCGGGGTCCACAGATACGCAGTATTTT. Translating it yields CASSSGSTDTQYF. The rearrangement uses TRBV7-9 and TRBJ2-3; TRBD2 is a possible D gene (5 bases). Germline V gene data show CDR1 as SEHNR and CDR2 as FQNEAQ (reference sequence). V lost 4 bases and J lost 2, with 7 bases in between. The CDR3 consists of 13 residues. Based on the CDR3 plus reference TRBV7-9 and TRBJ2-3, the full variable domain is DTGVSQNPRHKITKRGQNVTFRCDPISEHNRLYWYRQTLGQGPEFLTYFQNEAQLEKSRLLSDRFSAERPKGSFSTLEIQRTEQGDSAMYLCASSSGSTDTQYFGPGTRLTVL.

This chain links TRBV28 with TRBJ1-6; D gene uncertain. Per germline, CDR1 MDHEN and CDR2 SYDVKM. The CDR3 has 13 amino acids. Trimming shortened V by 4 bases and J by 10 bases, and 11 bases separated the two germline ends. The CDR3: CASSSNRYSPLHF. In DNA, the CDR3 is TGTGCCAGCAGTTCCAATCGGTACTCACCCCTCCACTTT.